The present TCR beta chain was sequenced within a study of T cells in Graves' hyperthyroidism and ophthalmopathy. RNA transcripts provided the source from which TCR beta CDR3 regions were amplified. In the first-round RT-PCR of the TCR CDR3, the HTBI primer set was used. TCRdb independently ran MiXCR on the multiplex PCR reads; one entry per CDR3 protein. The table has about 270,000 distinct CDR3 sequences, around 26% seen once; the top ten hold roughly a third. It was uncontrolled infection, other autoimmune disease, pregnancy or lactation that excluded patients. V lost 3 bases and J lost 3, with 15 bases in between. This CDR3 region has 15 residues. Germline CDR1 MGHDK, CDR2 SYGVNS. This clonotype has at least ten counts.

Sequencing used blood. V gene TRBV25-1 combines with J gene TRBJ2-7; D assignment may be TRBD1 or TRBD2 (6 bases each). The sequence was obtained from a woman in her thirties or forties with Graves' ophthalmopathy. The CDR3 DNA follows: TGTGCCAGCAGTGACCGAGGGGGGCAGGGCTACGAGCAGTACTTC. Its protein product is CASSDRGGQGYEQYF.